This T cell receptor beta chain was identified in a study of T cell repertoires in cytomegalovirus infection. Overall study results and limits: Adding up the frequency of public TCR beta families identified people who carried CMV plus the relevant HLA.

The germline V and J ends were trimmed by 0 bases and 0 bases, with 11 bases remaining between them. The CDR3 contains 16 residues. Germline V gene data show CDR1 as SGHDN and CDR2 as FVKESK. Note on this clonotype: Its antigen remains unidentified.

TCRdb fed the reads into MiXCR, producing one record per CDR3 protein. Of 450,000 to 550,000 distinct CDR3 sequences in the sample, about 39% were seen once. Sample: cultured PBMCs, taken from culture after CMV antigen stimulation. This TCR came from a human donor in good health (CMV status not recorded). Some clones in this sample may be carry-over from other donors' samples. The chain has TRBV14 and TRBJ1-1, with unresolved D. The CDR3 bases are TGTGCCAGCAGCCAAGACGGTTTTCCCATGAACACTGAAGCTTTCTTT. It yields the protein CASSQDGFPMNTEAFF.